This T cell receptor beta chain was documented in a study of tumor-infiltrating lymphocytes in primary liver carcinoma. Study as a whole: Samples had roughly 3.65 to 7.5 million productive TCRbeta reads, comparable between tissue types.

This clonotype was seen just once. A junction end diverges from the germline sequence, so it may reflect a read error. The tissue used was unsorted bulk material of about 19-30 mg. RNA and DNA were co-extracted from it with the AllPrep DNA/RNA mini kit. Starting from 450 to 500 ng of total RNA, TCR beta cDNA was produced with a primer in the constant region. For TCR beta, libraries were produced by three nested multiplex PCR rounds using slightly modified ARM-PCR. TRBV1-TRBV30 forward primers paired with a C-beta reverse primer were used in the first two PCR rounds, which ran roughly 10 cycles each. TCRdb recomputed calls from the multiplex PCR reads with MiXCR, one row per CDR3 protein. The profile shows about 130,000 distinct CDR3 sequences, 60% to 75% of them singletons. The CDR3 is 15 residues long. Germline V lookup: CDR1 MGHRA, CDR2 YSYEKL.

This sequence was found in a woman aged 60-75 years with primary liver carcinoma and hepatitis B virus infection. Sequencing was done on a sample of liver tumor tissue from sampling region 3. The sample's subset: tumor region T3, left-lateral pole. V is TRBV4-1 and J is TRBJ2-1; 10 nucleotides agree with TRBD1. CDR3 DNA sequence: TGCACCAGCAGCCAAGCAGACAGGGGGCGGAATGAACAGTTCTTC. The encoded protein is CTSSQADRGRNEQFF.